One and the same sample provided the 28 T cell receptor beta chains below, sequenced in a study of shared clonotypes between healthy human individuals. Libraries were prepared by immunoSEQ multiplex PCR; TCRdb keeps only in-frame clonotypes and omits some of them. The sample carries about a million clones, roughly 75% recorded once. Sample: memory CD4+ T cells sorted from blood. Subset denoted: CD45RA-negative fraction. Receptor source: a man aged 18 to 35 in good health.

This clone is a singleton in its sample. This chain uses TRBV5-8 with TRBJ2-5, with D hard to call. V shed 7 bases and J shed 4 bases, with 8 bases lying between them. CDR3 length: 11 residues. Germline loops: CDR1 SGHTS, CDR2 YDEGEE. The CDR3 bases are TGTGCCAGCCCAGTTAGAGAGACCCAGTACTTC. As protein: CASPVRETQYF.

V is TRBV25-1 and J is TRBJ1-1, with 7 bases that match TRBD1. The CDR3 totals 13 residues. Germline-derived CDR1 and CDR2 are MGHDK and SYGVNS. The ends lost 7 bases at V and 4 bases at J; junction bases unmatched: 6. In DNA form, the CDR3 reads TGTGCCAGCATGAACAGGGGTGGCACTGAAGCTTTCTTT. Translation gives CASMNRGGTEAFF.

The chain uses TRBV18 and TRBJ2-3; a weak D match, TRBD2 (5 bases). Germline-derived CDR1 and CDR2 are KGHSH and LQKENI. The CDR3 covers 15 residues. V gave up 1 base and J gave up 3 bases, with 11 bases separating them. The CDR3 is CASSPRPSTTDTQYF. The CDR3 DNA reads TGTGCCAGCTCACCACGCCCTAGCACAACAGATACGCAGTATTTT. The complete variable domain, with remaining parts taken from reference TRBV18 and TRBJ2-3, reads NAGVMQNPRHLVRRRGQEARLRCSPMKGHSHVYWYRQLPEEGLKFMVYLQKENIIDESGMPKERFSAEFPKEGPSILRIQQVVRGDSAAYFCASSPRPSTTDTQYFGPGTRLTVL.

Comments on this clone: A much larger clone lies a single base off, so this may be a read error. The CDR3 coding sequence is TGTGCCAGCAGGTCCTACTCTGGGGCCAACGTCCTGACTTTC. Its protein is CASRSYSGANVLTF. The genes are TRBV6-5 and TRBJ2-6; D call uncertain. The CDR3 is 14 amino acids. V shed 6 bases and J shed 0 bases, with 6 bases lying between them. Germline V CDR1 and CDR2: MNHEY, SVGAGI.

The chain is built from TRBV9 and TRBJ1-3; possible D gene TRBD1, 5 bases. This CDR3 is built from 14 residues. Germline CDR1 and CDR2: SGDLS and YYNGEE. Trimming cost V 3 bases and J 4 bases, with 11 bases left between them. CDR3 nucleotides: TGTGCCAGCAGCGCCGGGACTGAAGGAAACACCATATATTTT. Its translation: CASSAGTEGNTIYF.

This chain connects TRBV6-1 to TRBJ2-3, with D tentatively TRBD2 (5 bases). There are 13 residues in the CDR3. The germline V gene has CDR1 MNHNS and CDR2 SASEGT. With 6 bases removed from V and 3 bases from J, the gap between germline ends came to 10 bases. CDR3 sequence: CASRPRGTDTQYF. The CDR3 DNA reads as TGTGCCAGCAGGCCTCGGGGAACAGATACGCAGTATTTT.

The V call is TRBV5-6, the J call TRBJ1-3; D gene uncertain. Between the trimmed V and J ends, which lost 3 bases and 0 bases, there was a span of 10 bases. The CDR3 covers 15 residues. Looked up from germline, CDR1 is SGHDT and CDR2 is YYEEEE. The chain's CDR3 is CASSSSGHSGNTIYF. CDR3 coding DNA: TGTGCCAGCAGCTCCTCCGGCCACTCTGGAAACACCATATATTTT.

The chain combines TRBV2 with TRBJ1-2; D perhaps matches TRBD1 (5 bases). Between the trimmed V and J ends, which lost 2 bases and 5 bases, there was a span of 12 bases. In germline, CDR1 is SNHLY, CDR2 FYNNEI. This CDR3 comprises 14 residues. The CDR3 nucleotides are TGTGCCAGCAGTGAATCCTCACAGGTTTATGGCTACACCTTC. It translates to CASSESSQVYGYTF.

The V and J genes are TRBV7-8 and TRBJ2-5; 8 bases align to TRBD2. CDR1 and CDR2 (germline): SGHVS, FQNEAQ. CDR3 size: 17 residues. The J segment lost 5 bases and the V segment lost 1 base, leaving 12 bases of the junction unmatched. Written as DNA, the CDR3 is TGTGCCAGCAGCTTAGAATCTAAAGCGGGAGCTTGGGAGACCCAGTACTTC. Translated, it gives CASSLESKAGAWETQYF.

The V call is TRBV30, the J call TRBJ2-5; the match to TRBD1 covers 9 bases. Trimming took 5 bases from V and 5 from J; bases not matched to a gene: 9. The CDR3 has 14 residues. Germline V lookup: CDR1 GTSNPN, CDR2 SVGIG (reference sequence). This CDR3 reads CAWGGTGKRETQYF. The DNA for the CDR3 is TGTGCCTGGGGAGGGACAGGGAAGCGGGAGACCCAGTACTTC.

The chain links TRBV25-1 to TRBJ1-1; 7 nucleotides align to TRBD1. This CDR3 has 12 amino acids. Germline-derived CDR1 and CDR2 are MGHDK and SYGVNS. Trimming removed 6 bases from V and 4 bases from J; junction bases left unmatched: 2. CDR3 bases: TGTGCCAGCAGGAGGGACAGCACTGAAGCTTTCTTT. Translation: CASRRDSTEAFF.

This clone was found a few times. Other DNA sequences in the sample encode the same CDR3. This rearrangement joins TRBV29-1 to TRBJ1-1; D remains ambiguous. The CDR3 runs 11 residues. CDR1 and CDR2 from the germline V gene are SQVTM and ANQGSEA. V was pared by 5 bases and J by 2 bases, with 6 bases between. CDR3 residues: CSVLGNTEAFF. The CDR3 bases are TGCAGCGTTTTAGGAAACACTGAAGCTTTCTTT.

V usage is TRBV2 and J usage is TRBJ2-2, with 7 nucleotides matching TRBD2. CDR1 and CDR2 (germline): SNHLY, FYNNEI. J was trimmed by 4 bases and V by 1 base; bases with no gene match: 3. The CDR3 has 15 amino acids. In DNA form, the CDR3 reads TGTGCCAGCAGTGAAGGCGGGAGCCGCACCGGGGAGCTGTTTTTT. Translated, it gives CASSEGGSRTGELFF.

This rearrangement joins TRBV15 to TRBJ2-7; D is ambiguous. The CDR3 length is 13 residues. V lost 0 bases to trimming and J lost 5 bases, with 8 bases between them. CDR1 is LNHNV, CDR2 YYDKDF, per germline (reference sequence). The CDR3 spells CATSRDGRDEQYF. CDR3 nucleotide sequence: TGTGCCACCAGCAGAGATGGGCGTGACGAGCAGTACTTC.

This chain uses TRBV28 with TRBJ1-5, with D uncertain. V dropped 2 bases and J dropped 0 bases, with 8 bases sitting between them. Germline V gene sequence: CDR1 MDHEN, CDR2 SYDVKM. This CDR3 is 15 amino acids long. Here the CDR3 DNA reads TGTGCCAGCAGTTTAGTAGGTTCTAGCAATCAGCCCCAGCATTTT. It is translated as CASSLVGSSNQPQHF.

The chain employs TRBV27 and TRBJ1-2; D ambiguous. Trimming pared 4 bases from V and 6 bases from J, leaving 12 bases between. The germline CDR1 and CDR2 sequences are MNHEY and SMNVEV (reference sequence). The CDR3 runs to 13 residues. CDR3 nucleotides: TGTGCCAGCAGTTCCCTGGCTCGGAATGGCTACACCTTC. This sequence encodes CASSSLARNGYTF.

J is TRBJ1-3 and V is TRBV9; D may be TRBD1 (6 bases). Germline V lookup: CDR1 SGDLS, CDR2 YYNGEE. V was shortened by 3 bases and J by 4 bases, with 14 bases between the two germline ends. This CDR3 has 15 residues. Here the CDR3 reads CASSAAGGLGNTIYF. Written as DNA, the CDR3 is TGTGCCAGCAGCGCCGCGGGGGGGCTCGGAAACACCATATATTTT.

This chain joins TRBV13 and TRBJ2-5; D is undetermined. V lost 5 bases and J lost 0, with 7 bases in between. Germline loops: CDR1 PRHDT, CDR2 FYEKMQ (reference sequence). The CDR3 has 13 amino acids. This CDR3 reads CASSARYQETQYF. DNA for the CDR3: TGTGCCAGCAGCGCCCGGTACCAAGAGACCCAGTACTTC. The complete variable domain, with remaining parts taken from reference TRBV13 and TRBJ2-5, reads AAGVIQSPRHLIKEKRETATLKCYPIPRHDTVYWYQQGPGQDPQFLISFYEKMQSDKGSIPDRFSAQQFSDYHSELNMSSLELGDSALYFCASSARYQETQYFGPGTRLLVL.

In this sample, this clone turned up once. J is TRBJ2-2 and V is TRBV27; the D gene could be TRBD1 or TRBD2 (5 bases each). The CDR3 runs 15 residues. V was pared by 3 bases and J by 6 bases, with 14 bases between. Germline lookup yields CDR1 MNHEY and CDR2 SMNVEV (reference sequence). In DNA, the CDR3 is TGTGCCAGCAGTTTTGTAACTAGAGGGGCCGGGGAGCTGTTTTTT. It encodes CASSFVTRGAGELFF.

V and J are TRBV10-3 and TRBJ2-2, with no clear D. With 11 bases removed from V and 0 bases from J, the gap between germline ends came to 13 bases. Germline CDR1 and CDR2: ENHRY and SYGVKD. CDR3 length: 14 amino acids. The CDR3 protein is CASHGRTNTGELFF. The CDR3 nucleotides are TGTGCCTCCCACGGGCGGACGAACACCGGGGAGCTGTTTTTT.

V usage is TRBV13 and J usage is TRBJ2-7, with 10 nucleotides matching TRBD2. Germline CDR1 and CDR2: PRHDT and FYEKMQ (reference sequence). This CDR3 is 18 amino acids long. The J segment lost 1 base and the V segment lost 3 bases, leaving 12 bases of the junction unmatched. The CDR3 protein is CASSLIPLAGGQSYEQYF. DNA for the CDR3: TGTGCCAGCAGCTTGATTCCTTTAGCGGGGGGTCAATCCTACGAGCAGTACTTC.

The V and J genes are TRBV6-1 and TRBJ2-1; 8 bases align to TRBD2. This CDR3 contains 15 residues. Germline values: CDR1 MNHNS, CDR2 SASEGT. V trimming: 6 bases; J trimming: 9 bases; junction bases outside the gene matches: 13. The chain's CDR3 is CASRVAGGASTEQFF. CDR3 sequence (DNA): TGTGCCAGCAGGGTTGCGGGGGGTGCTTCTACTGAGCAGTTCTTC.

This clone has a single count. V and J are TRBV18 and TRBJ2-5, with D unclear. Germline values: CDR1 KGHSH, CDR2 LQKENI. Trimming removed 6 bases from V and 4 bases from J, with 12 bases in between. The CDR3 totals 13 residues. CDR3 loop: CASSLIDRETQYF. CDR3 bases: TGTGCCAGCTCCCTCATAGATCGAGAGACCCAGTACTTC.

This clone was detected ten times or more. V and J are TRBV7-9 and TRBJ1-5; the D gene is possibly TRBD1 (6 bases). Per germline, CDR1 SEHNR and CDR2 FQNEAQ (reference sequence). This CDR3 has 12 residues. V was pared by 1 base and J by 12 bases, with 10 bases between. CDR3 DNA sequence: TGTGCCAGCAGCTTAGAGGGGGGTGACCAGCATTTT. This codes for CASSLEGGDQHF.

The chain is built from TRBV9 and TRBJ2-5, with 9 bases matching TRBD2. The CDR3 runs 17 residues. Trimming at V came to 7 bases and at J to 5 bases, leaving 18 bases not matched to a gene. Germline V gives CDR1 SGDLS, CDR2 YYNGEE. The CDR3, as DNA: TGTGCCAGCGCCCCCGGATGGAGCGGGGGGCAACGGGAGACCCAGTACTTC. Translating it yields CASAPGWSGGQRETQYF.

As concerns this clone: One junction end disagrees with the germline gene, perhaps due to a read error. The chain carries TRBV7-7 and TRBJ2-2, with D possibly TRBD2 on 5 matching bases. This CDR3 is built from 15 residues. CDR1 and CDR2 (germline): SSHAT, FNYEAQ (reference sequence). The CDR3, as DNA: TGTGCTAGCAGCTCGGGTGGGAGAGACACCGGGGAGCTGTTTTTT. It codes for CASSSGGRDTGELFF.

In this sample, this clone turned up a few times. The V call is TRBV10-3, the J call TRBJ1-1; 7 bases match TRBD1. The V gene end was trimmed by 7 bases and the J gene end by 7 bases; junction bases not matched to a gene: 15. Per germline, CDR1 ENHRY and CDR2 SYGVKD. The CDR3 consists of 15 residues. CDR3 sequence reads: CAIKSIRKGQIEAFF. CDR3 DNA: TGTGCCATCAAATCGATCCGTAAGGGACAGATTGAAGCTTTCTTT.

The chain has TRBV5-1 and TRBJ2-3; 8 bases line up with TRBD1. J was trimmed by 5 bases and V by 4 bases; bases with no gene match: 9. CDR3 length: 15 residues. Germline assignment: CDR1 SGHRS and CDR2 YFSETQ. The CDR3 sequence: CASSPSQGAGDTQYF. CDR3 DNA: TGCGCCAGCAGCCCCTCCCAGGGGGCGGGAGATACGCAGTATTTT.